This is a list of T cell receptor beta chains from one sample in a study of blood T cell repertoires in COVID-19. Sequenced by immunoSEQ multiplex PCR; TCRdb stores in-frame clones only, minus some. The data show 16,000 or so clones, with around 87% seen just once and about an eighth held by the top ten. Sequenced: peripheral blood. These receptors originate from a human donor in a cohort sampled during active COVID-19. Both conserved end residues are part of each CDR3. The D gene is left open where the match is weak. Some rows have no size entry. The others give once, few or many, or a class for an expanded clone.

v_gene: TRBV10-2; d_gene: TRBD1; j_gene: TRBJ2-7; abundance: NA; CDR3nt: TGCGCCAGCAGTTGGACAGGGGGCCAAGACGAGCAGTACTTC; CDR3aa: CASSWTGGQDEQYF
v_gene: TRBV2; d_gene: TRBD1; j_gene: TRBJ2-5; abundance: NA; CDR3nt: TGTGCCAGCAGCCGAGGACAGGGGGCGCGGAAAGAGACCCAGTACTTC; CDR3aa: CASSRGQGARKETQYF
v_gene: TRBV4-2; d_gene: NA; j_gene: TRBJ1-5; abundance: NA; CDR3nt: TGTGCCAGCAGCCAAGATTCCAGGGTACGACAGCCCCAGCATTTT; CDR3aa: CASSQDSRVRQPQHF
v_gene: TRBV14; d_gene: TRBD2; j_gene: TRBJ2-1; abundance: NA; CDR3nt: TGTGCCAGCAGCCAAGGTACTAGCGAATACAATGAGCAGTTCTTC; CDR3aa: CASSQGTSEYNEQFF
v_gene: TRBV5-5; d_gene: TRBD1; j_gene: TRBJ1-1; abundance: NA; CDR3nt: TGTGCCAGCAGCGAACCGGGACAGGGTGAAGCTTTCTTT; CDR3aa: CASSEPGQGEAFF
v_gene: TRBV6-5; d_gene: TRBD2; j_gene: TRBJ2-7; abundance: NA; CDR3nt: TGTGCCAGCAGTTACCGCGGGGGGGTCTACGAGCAGTACTTC; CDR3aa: CASSYRGGVYEQYF
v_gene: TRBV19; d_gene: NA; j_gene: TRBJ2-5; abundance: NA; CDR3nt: TGTGCCAGTAGTATGAGTCCCCAAGAGACCCAGTACTTC; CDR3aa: CASSMSPQETQYF
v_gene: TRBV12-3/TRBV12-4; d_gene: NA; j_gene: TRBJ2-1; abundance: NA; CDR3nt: TGTGCCAGCAGCCACACCCAGTACAATGAGCAGTTCTTC; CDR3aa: CASSHTQYNEQFF
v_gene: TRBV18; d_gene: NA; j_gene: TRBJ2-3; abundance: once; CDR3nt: TGTGCCAGCTCACCGGATGAGGTCACAGATACGCAGTATTTT; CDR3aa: CASSPDEVTDTQYF
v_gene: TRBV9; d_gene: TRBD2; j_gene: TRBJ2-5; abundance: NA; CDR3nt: TGTGCCAGCAGCTCAAGGGGGCTAGCGGGGGGTCAAGAGACCCAGTACTTC; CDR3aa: CASSSRGLAGGQETQYF
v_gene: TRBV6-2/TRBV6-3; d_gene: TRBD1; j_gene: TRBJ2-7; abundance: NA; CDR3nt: TGTGCCAGCAGTTACTCGAAGTCACAGGGGGCGGCCCAGCTGGAATACTTC; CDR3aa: CASSYSKSQGAAQLEYF
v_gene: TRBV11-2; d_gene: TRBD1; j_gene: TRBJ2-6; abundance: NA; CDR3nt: TGTGCCAGCAGCTGGACAGGCTCTGGGGCCAACGTCCTGACTTTC; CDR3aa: CASSWTGSGANVLTF
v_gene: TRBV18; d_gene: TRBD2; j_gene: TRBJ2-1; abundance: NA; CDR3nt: TGTGCCAGCTCACCAAACCTAGCGGATTACAATGAGCAGTTCTTC; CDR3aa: CASSPNLADYNEQFF
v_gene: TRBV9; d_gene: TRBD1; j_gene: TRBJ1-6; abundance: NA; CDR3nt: TGTGCCAGCAGCATGATGCGGGACAGTAATTCACCCCTCCACTTT; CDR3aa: CASSMMRDSNSPLHF
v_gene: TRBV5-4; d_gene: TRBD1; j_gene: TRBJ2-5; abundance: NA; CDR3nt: TGTGCCAGCAGCTTGCCCCCGGGACAGGAGGTTGGGGCCGACTTC; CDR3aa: CASSLPPGQEVGADF
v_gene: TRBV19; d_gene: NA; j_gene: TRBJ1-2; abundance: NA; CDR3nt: TGTGCCAGTAGTATACGGGCCCAGAGGGACTATGGCTACACCTTC; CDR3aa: CASSIRAQRDYGYTF
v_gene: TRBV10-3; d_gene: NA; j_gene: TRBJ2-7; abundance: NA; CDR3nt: TGTGCCATCAGTGGTAGGGGAACCGAGGACGAGCAGTACTTC; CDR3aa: CAISGRGTEDEQYF
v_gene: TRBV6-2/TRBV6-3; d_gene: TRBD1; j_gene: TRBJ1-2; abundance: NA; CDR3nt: TGTGCCAGCAGCCTACACAGGGGTGGCTACACCTTC; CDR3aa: CASSLHRGGYTF
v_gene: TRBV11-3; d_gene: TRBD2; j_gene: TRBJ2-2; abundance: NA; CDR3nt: TGTGCCAGCAGCTACCGAGGGACTAGCGGAACCGGGGAGCTGTTTTTT; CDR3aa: CASSYRGTSGTGELFF
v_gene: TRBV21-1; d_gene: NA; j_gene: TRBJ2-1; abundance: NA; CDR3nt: TGTGCCAGCAGCAAACGCGGGGGGGTCGATAATGAGCAGTTCTTC; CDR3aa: CASSKRGGVDNEQFF
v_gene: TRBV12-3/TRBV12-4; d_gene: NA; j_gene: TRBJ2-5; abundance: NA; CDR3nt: TGTGCCAGCAGTAGCACAGTTCAAGAGACCCAGTACTTC; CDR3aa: CASSSTVQETQYF
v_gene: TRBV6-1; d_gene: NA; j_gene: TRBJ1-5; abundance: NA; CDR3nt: TGTGCCAGCAGTGAATTGGGGGGGGCCCTCAATCAGCCCCAGCATTTT; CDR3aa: CASSELGGALNQPQHF
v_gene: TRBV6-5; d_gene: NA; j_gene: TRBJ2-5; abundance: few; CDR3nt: TGTGCCAGCAGTTACGGCGGTCTAGCTCTGGAGACCCAGTACTTC; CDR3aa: CASSYGGLALETQYF
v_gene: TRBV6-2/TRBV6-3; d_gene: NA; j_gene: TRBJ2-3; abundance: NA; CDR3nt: TGTGCCAGCAGTTACCCTACTAGACTGATTTTGGAAACTGAAGATACGCAGTATTTT; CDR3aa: CASSYPTRLILETEDTQYF
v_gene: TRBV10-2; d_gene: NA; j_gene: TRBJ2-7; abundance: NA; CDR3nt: TGCGCCAGCAGTGGCGTCGGGGTGAGTTTGGTCGAGCAGTACTTC; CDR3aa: CASSGVGVSLVEQYF
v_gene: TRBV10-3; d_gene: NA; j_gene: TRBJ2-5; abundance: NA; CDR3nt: TGTGCCATCCCGGAGACCCAGTACTTC; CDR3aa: CAIPETQYF
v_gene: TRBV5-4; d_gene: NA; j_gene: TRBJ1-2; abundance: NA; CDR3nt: TGTGCCAGCAGCGAAGAGGGACACGTATATGGCTACACCTTC; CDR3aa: CASSEEGHVYGYTF
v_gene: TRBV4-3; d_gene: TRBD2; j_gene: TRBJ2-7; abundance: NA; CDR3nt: TGCGCCAGCAGCCAAGTGGGAGCGGGGGTCCCCTACGAGCAGTACTTC; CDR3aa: CASSQVGAGVPYEQYF
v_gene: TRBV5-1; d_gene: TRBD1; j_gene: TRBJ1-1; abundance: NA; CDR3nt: TGCGCCAGTGGGACAGGGGGCGCGGGTACTGAAGCTTTCTTT; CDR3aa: CASGTGGAGTEAFF
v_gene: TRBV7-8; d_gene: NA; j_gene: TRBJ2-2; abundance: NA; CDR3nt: TGTGCCAGCAGCTTTCTAAAAACCTCCCGGGAGCTGTTTTTT; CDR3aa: CASSFLKTSRELFF
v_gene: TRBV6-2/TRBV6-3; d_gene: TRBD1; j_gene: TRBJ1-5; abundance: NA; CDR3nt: TGTGCCAGCAGCCGGACAGGGTTGAGCAATCAGCCCCAGCATTTT; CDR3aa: CASSRTGLSNQPQHF
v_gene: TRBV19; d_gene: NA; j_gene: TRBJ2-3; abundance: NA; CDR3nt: TGTGCCAGTGGACAGTCCCGTAACACAGATACGCAGTATTTT; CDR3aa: CASGQSRNTDTQYF
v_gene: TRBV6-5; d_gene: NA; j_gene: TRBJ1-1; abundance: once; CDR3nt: TGTGCCAGCAGTTACTCACGCAGGGGAGAAACTGAAGCTTTCTTT; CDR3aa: CASSYSRRGETEAFF
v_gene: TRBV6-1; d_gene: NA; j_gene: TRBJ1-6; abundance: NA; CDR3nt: TGTGCCAGCAGTGAAGTTAGTTCACCCCTCCACTTT; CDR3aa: CASSEVSSPLHF
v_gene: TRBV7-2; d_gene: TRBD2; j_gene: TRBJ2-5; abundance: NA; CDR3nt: TGTGCCAGCAGCTTAACTAGCGGGGTTCAAGAGACCCAGTACTTC; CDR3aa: CASSLTSGVQETQYF
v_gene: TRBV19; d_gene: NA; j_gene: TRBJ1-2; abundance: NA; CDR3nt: TGTGCCAGTAGTTTAGGGGCCCTCTCCTTCTATGGCTACACCTTC; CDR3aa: CASSLGALSFYGYTF
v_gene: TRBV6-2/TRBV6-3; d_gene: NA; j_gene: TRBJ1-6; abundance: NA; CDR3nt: TGTGCCAGCAGTTTGGCCCCTCGGGGGTTCAGCCCAGACTATAATTCACCCCTCCACTTT; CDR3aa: CASSLAPRGFSPDYNSPLHF
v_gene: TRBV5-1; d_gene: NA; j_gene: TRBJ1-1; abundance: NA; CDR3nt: TGCGCCAGCAGCCTCTCGGGGGGGTGGACTGAAGCTTTCTTT; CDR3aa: CASSLSGGWTEAFF
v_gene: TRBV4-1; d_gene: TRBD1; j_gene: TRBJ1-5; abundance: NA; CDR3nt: TGCGCCAGCAGCCAAGTGGGTACAGGGGAACAGCCCCAGCATTTT; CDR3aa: CASSQVGTGEQPQHF
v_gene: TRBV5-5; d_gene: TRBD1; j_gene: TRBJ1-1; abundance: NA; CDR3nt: TGTGCCAGCAGCCCAGGACAGGGGAGTTTCTTGGGCACTGAAGCTTTCTTT; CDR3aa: CASSPGQGSFLGTEAFF
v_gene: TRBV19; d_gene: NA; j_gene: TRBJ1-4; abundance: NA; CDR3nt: TGTGCCAGTAGAACCGGGACAATTGCAACTAATGAAAAACTGTTTTTT; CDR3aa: CASRTGTIATNEKLFF
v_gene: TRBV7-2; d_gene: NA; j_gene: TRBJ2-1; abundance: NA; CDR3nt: TGTGCCAGCAGCTTAAATCTCCACAGGGCCTACAATGAGCAGTTCTTC; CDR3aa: CASSLNLHRAYNEQFF
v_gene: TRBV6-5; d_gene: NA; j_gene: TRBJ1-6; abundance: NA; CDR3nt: TGTGCCAGCAGTTACTCGGCAGGGTTTAATTCACCCCTCCACTTT; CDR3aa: CASSYSAGFNSPLHF
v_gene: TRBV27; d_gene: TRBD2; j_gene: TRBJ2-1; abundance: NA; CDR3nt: TGTGCCAGCAGTTTCATGAGCGGGGGTAGGAATGAGCAGTTCTTC; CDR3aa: CASSFMSGGRNEQFF
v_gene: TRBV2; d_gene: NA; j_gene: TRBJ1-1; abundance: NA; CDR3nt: TGTGTGCGGGCGGTCCTTAACACTGAAGCTTTCTTT; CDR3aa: CVRAVLNTEAFF
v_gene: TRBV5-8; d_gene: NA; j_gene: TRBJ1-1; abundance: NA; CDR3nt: TGTGCCAGCAGCTTTTCGTGGGAGGGAATCATGAACACTGAAGCTTTCTTT; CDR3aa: CASSFSWEGIMNTEAFF
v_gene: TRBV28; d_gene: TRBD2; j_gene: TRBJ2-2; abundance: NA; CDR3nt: TGTGCCAGCAGTCCGATACCGTCCGGACTAGCGGATTCCACCGGGGAGCTGTTTTTT; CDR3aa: CASSPIPSGLADSTGELFF
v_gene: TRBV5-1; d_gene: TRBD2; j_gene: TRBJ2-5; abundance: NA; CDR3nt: TGCGCCAGCAGCTTTAGCGGGTCCCAAGAGACCCAGTACTTC; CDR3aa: CASSFSGSQETQYF
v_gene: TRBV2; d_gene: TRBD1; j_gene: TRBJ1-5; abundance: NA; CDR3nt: TGTGCCAGCAGCGCACAGGGGGCCGATCAGCCCCAGCATTTT; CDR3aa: CASSAQGADQPQHF
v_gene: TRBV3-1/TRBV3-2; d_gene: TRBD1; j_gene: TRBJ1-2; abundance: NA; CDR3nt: TGTGCCAGCAGCCAGTTGACAGGGGTCTTGGATGGCTACACCTTC; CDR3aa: CASSQLTGVLDGYTF
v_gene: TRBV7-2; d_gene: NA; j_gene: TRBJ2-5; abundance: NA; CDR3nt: TGTGCCAGCAGCCGGTCAGGGGCCGGGGAGACCCAGTACTTC; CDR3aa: CASSRSGAGETQYF
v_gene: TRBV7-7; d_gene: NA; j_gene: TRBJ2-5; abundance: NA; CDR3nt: TGTGCCAGCAGCTTGGGAGGGACAGGCCAAGAGACCCAGTACTTC; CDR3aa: CASSLGGTGQETQYF
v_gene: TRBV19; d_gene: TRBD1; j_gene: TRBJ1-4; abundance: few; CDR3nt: TGTGCCAGTAGGGGGACAGGGAGTGAAAAACTGTTTTTT; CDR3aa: CASRGTGSEKLFF
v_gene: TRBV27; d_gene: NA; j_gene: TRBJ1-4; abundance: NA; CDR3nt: TGTGCCAGCAGCCAATGGGGGGTAAATGAAAAACTGTTTTTT; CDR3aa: CASSQWGVNEKLFF
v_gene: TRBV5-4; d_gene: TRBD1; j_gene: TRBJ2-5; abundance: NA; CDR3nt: TGTGCCAGCAGCAAGGACAGGGGATACCAAGAGACCCAGTACTTC; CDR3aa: CASSKDRGYQETQYF
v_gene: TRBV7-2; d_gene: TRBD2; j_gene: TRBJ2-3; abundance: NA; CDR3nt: TGTGCCAGCAGCTTAGGGTCTAGCGGGGGTTTGACAGATACGCAGTATTTT; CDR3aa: CASSLGSSGGLTDTQYF
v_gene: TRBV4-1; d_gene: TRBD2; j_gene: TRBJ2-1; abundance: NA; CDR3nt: TGCGCCAGCAGCCAAGTTACCGGGACTAGCTCCTACAATGAGCAGTTCTTC; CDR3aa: CASSQVTGTSSYNEQFF
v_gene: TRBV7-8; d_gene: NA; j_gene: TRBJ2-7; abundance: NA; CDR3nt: TGTGCCAGCAGCTTTCCCGGAGTCCAAACCTACGAGCAGTACTTC; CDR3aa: CASSFPGVQTYEQYF
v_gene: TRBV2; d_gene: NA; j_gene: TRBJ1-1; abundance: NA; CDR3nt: TGTGCCAGCAGTGCCGAACAGGGTAGCACTGAAGCTTTCTTT; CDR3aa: CASSAEQGSTEAFF